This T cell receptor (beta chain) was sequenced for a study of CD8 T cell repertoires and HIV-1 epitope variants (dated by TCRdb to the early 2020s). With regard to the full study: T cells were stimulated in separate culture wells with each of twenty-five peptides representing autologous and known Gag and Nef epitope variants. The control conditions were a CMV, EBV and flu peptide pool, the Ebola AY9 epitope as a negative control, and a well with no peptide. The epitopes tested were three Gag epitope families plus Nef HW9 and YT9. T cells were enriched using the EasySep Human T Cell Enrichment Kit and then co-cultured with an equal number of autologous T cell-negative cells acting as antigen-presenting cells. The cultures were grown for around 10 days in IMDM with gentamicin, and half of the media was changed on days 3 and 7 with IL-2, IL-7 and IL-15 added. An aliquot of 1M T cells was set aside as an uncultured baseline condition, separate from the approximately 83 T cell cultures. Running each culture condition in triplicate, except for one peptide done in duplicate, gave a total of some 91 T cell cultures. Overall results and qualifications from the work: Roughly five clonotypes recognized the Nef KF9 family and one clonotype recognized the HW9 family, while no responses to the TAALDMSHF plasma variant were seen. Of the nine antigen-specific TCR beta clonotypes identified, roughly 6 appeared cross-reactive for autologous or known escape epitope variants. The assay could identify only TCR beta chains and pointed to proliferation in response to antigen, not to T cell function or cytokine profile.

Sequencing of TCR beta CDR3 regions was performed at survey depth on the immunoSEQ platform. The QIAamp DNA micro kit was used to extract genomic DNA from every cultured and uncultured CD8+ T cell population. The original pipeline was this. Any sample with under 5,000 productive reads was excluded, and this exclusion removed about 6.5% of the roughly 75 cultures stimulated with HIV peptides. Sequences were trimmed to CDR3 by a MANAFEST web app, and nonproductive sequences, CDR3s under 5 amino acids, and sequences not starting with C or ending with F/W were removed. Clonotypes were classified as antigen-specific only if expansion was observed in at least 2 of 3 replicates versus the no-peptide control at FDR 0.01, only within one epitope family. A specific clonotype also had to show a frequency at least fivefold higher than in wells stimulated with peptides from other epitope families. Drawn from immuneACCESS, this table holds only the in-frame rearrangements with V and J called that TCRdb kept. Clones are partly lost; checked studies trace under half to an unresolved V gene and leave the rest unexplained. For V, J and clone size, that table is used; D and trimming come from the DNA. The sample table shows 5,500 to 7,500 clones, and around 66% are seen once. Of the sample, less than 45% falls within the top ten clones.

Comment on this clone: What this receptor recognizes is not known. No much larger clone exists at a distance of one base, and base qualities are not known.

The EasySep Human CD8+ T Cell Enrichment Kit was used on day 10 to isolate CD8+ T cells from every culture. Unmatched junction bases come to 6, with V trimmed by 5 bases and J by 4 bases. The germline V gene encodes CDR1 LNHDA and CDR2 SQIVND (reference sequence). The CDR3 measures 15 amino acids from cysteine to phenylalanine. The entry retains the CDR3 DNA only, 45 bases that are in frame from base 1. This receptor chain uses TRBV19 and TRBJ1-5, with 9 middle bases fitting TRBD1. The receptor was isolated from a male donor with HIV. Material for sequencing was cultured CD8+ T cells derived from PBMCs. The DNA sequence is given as TGTGCCAGTAGTGTTACCGGGACAGGGAATCAGCCCCAGCATTTT. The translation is CASSVTGTGNQPQHF.